A single sample is the source of the 9 T cell receptor beta chains below, sequenced in a study of shared clonotypes between healthy human individuals (dated by TCRdb to about 2020). Library preparation employed the immunoSEQ multiplex PCR assay. TCRdb took this table from immuneACCESS and kept in-frame rearrangements with V and J called. Such tables lack part of the clones; where checked against another copy, unresolved V genes explain under half of the gap, and the rest is unexplained. The sample table lists about 340,000 clones, around 67% of them with a count of one. The ten largest clones represent over 9.5% of the sample. The sample comprised memory CD4+ T cells sorted from blood. The cell subset or site label for this specimen denotes: CD45RA-negative fraction. The receptor set was obtained from a man younger than 45 in good health.

The chain couples TRBV11-2 to TRBJ2-1; 7 bases are a match to TRBD2. CDR1 SGHAT and CDR2 FQNNGV come from the germline V gene. Losses at the gene ends were 2 bases for V and 5 bases for J; bases not matched to a gene: 9. The CDR3 has 16 amino acids. The CDR3 nucleotides read TGTGCCAGCAGCTTACCCGGACTAGAAGGGCACAATGAGCAGTTCTTC. It specifies CASSLPGLEGHNEQFF.

As regards this clone: Other DNA sequences of this sample code for an identical CDR3. The chain uses TRBV5-1 and TRBJ2-3; no reliable D call. The CDR3 totals 13 residues. The V end was cut by 5 bases, the J end by 0 bases, with 7 bases between. Germline V lookup: CDR1 SGHRS, CDR2 YFSETQ. CDR3 protein: CASSPGSTDTQYF. CDR3 sequence (DNA): TGCGCCAGCAGTCCCGGTAGCACAGATACGCAGTATTTT.

The genes are TRBV5-6 and TRBJ2-1; a possible D gene is TRBD2 (5 bases). Germline assignment: CDR1 SGHDT and CDR2 YYEEEE. V was trimmed by 4 bases and J by 6 bases, leaving 14 bases between them. The CDR3 extends over 14 amino acids. The CDR3 DNA is TGTGCCAGCAGCACAAAGGACTTCTCCAATGAGCAGTTCTTC. Translation: CASSTKDFSNEQFF.

In this sample, this clone turned up once. The rearrangement links TRBV11-2 to TRBJ2-7, with 12 bases matching TRBD1. The germline CDR1 and CDR2 sequences are SGHAT and FQNNGV. CDR3 length: 16 amino acids. Losses at the gene ends were 4 bases for V and 5 bases for J; bases not matched to a gene: 9. The CDR3 DNA reads as TGTGCCAGCAGCTCAATCCGGGACAGGGGGCTCCACGAGCAGTACTTC. Translated, it gives CASSSIRDRGLHEQYF.

This clone appeared a single time. The V gene is TRBV19, the J gene TRBJ2-7, with TRBD1 matching 7 bases. CDR3 length equals 14 residues. V was clipped by 5 bases and J by 2 bases; unmatched bases: 6. Looked up from germline, CDR1 is LNHDA and CDR2 is SQIVND (reference sequence). The CDR3 loop reads CASSLDRTTYEQYF. CDR3 coding DNA: TGTGCCAGTAGTTTGGACAGGACAACCTACGAGCAGTACTTC.

The chain joins TRBV27 to TRBJ2-7; TRBD2 is a possible D gene (6 bases). V lost 0 bases, J lost 1 base, and 7 bases lay in between. Germline V lookup: CDR1 MNHEY, CDR2 SMNVEV (reference sequence). This CDR3 is built from 14 residues. CDR3 loop: CASSLSRGSYEQYF. In DNA, the CDR3 is TGTGCCAGCAGTTTATCGCGGGGATCCTACGAGCAGTACTTC.

The rearrangement uses TRBV7-2 and TRBJ2-7, with TRBD2 matching 11 bases. Per the germline V gene, CDR1 is SGHTA and CDR2 is FQGNSA. The CDR3 runs to 15 residues. The trim removed 1 base at V and 2 bases at J, leaving 1 base unmatched. The CDR3 protein is CASSLEGLAAYEQYF. CDR3 coding DNA: TGTGCCAGCAGCTTAGAGGGACTAGCGGCCTACGAGCAGTACTTC.

This clone was observed a handful of times. The chain employs TRBV5-1 and TRBJ2-3, with D hard to call. CDR1 and CDR2 from the germline V gene are SGHRS and YFSETQ. The V gene lost 6 bases and the J gene lost 1 base, with 9 bases spanning the gap. The CDR3 consists of 13 residues. In DNA, the CDR3 is TGCGCCAGCACAGGCACAGGCACAGATACGCAGTATTTT. Its translation is CASTGTGTDTQYF.

This clone showed up just a few times. The chain couples TRBV20-1 to TRBJ1-1; D gene uncertain. The CDR3 runs to 11 residues. The V gene's germline CDR1 is DFQATT and CDR2 SNEGSKA (reference sequence). The V and J ends lost 2 bases and 4 bases respectively, with 5 bases between them. The CDR3: CSARWGTEAFF. CDR3 bases: TGCAGTGCTAGATGGGGCACTGAAGCTTTCTTT.